This T cell receptor beta chain is from a study of T cell clusters in autoimmune cytopenias. This CDR3 is 14 amino acids long. Germline loops: CDR1 MNHNS, CDR2 SASEGT. This clonotype is classed as medium-sized by frequency. Multiplex touch-down PCR amplified TRB using TRB-A and TRB-B pools in one tube. TCRdb reworked the multiplex PCR reads into one entry per CDR3 protein, no DNA. Recorded for this sample: roughly 4,000 distinct CDR3 sequences. Each sample's input was around 270 ng genomic DNA, some 34,000 genome equivalents. These data also formed part of another study, on T cell repertoires in aging, cancer and after chemotherapy. From that second work: Compared with age-matched healthy donors, untreated hematological or solid cancer patients showed higher blood TCR clonality.

The V and J genes are TRBV6-1 and TRBJ2-2; the D gene TCRdb calls, TRBD1, cannot be checked with no DNA. The TCR originated in a human donor in good health. Sequenced sample: peripheral blood. CDR3 in amino acids: CATFPSGYTGELFF.